A selection of T cell receptor beta chains follows, all from one sample in a study of OX40 agonist ivuxolimab in advanced cancers. Here immunoSEQ multiplex PCR was the method, and the copy in TCRdb shows in-frame clones only, minus some. The data contain tens of thousands of clones, just under 95% of them singletons. The sample here was CD4+ or CD8+ T cells sorted from blood, taken in a trial of the OX40 agonist ivuxolimab. The receptor source for this set is an adult with an advanced solid tumor such as melanoma, head and neck, liver or kidney cancer. Each CDR3 is given with its conserved first and last residue. Each record gives: D gene, V gene, J gene, clone size, CDR3 DNA, CDR3 protein. D genes are given only for firm matches. The listing skips clone size in some rows; elsewhere it reads once, few, many or a size class.

>NA|TRBV18|TRBJ1-5|NA
TGTGCCAGCTCACCTTCTCAAGATCAGCCCCAGCATTTT
CASSPSQDQPQHF
>NA|TRBV6-6|TRBJ1-2|NA
TGTGCCAGTACTTCCTCTAACTATGGCTACACCTTC
CASTSSNYGYTF
>NA|TRBV5-1|TRBJ2-3|NA
TGCGCCAGCAGCTTGGTTCGGAACACAGATACGCAGTATTTT
CASSLVRNTDTQYF
>NA|TRBV18|TRBJ1-5|NA
TGTGCCAGCTCACCCGGAAATCAGCCCCAGCATTTT
CASSPGNQPQHF
>NA|TRBV4-1|TRBJ2-4|NA
TGCGCCAGCAGCCAAGGAAGTAGCGGAATAAAAAACATTCAGTACTTC
CASSQGSSGIKNIQYF
>TRBD1|TRBV6-6|TRBJ2-1|NA
TGTGCCAGCAGGGACGACGGCAGGGGGTATGAGCAGTTCTTC
CASRDDGRGYEQFF
>NA|TRBV5-1|TRBJ2-5|NA
TGCGCCAGCAGCTTTGGGCAGGTTCAAGAGACCCAGTACTTC
CASSFGQVQETQYF
>NA|TRBV7-8|TRBJ2-7|NA
TGTGCCAGCAGCTTTGCGCAGGGCCCATCTTACGAGCAGTACTTC
CASSFAQGPSYEQYF
>TRBD2|TRBV28|TRBJ2-3|NA
TGTGCCAGCAGGGAAGCCCCTAGCGGCACGGGCACAGATACGCAGTATTTT
CASREAPSGTGTDTQYF
>TRBD1|TRBV19|TRBJ1-3|NA
TGTGCCAGTCAAACAGGGGTCGGAAACACCATATATTTT
CASQTGVGNTIYF
>TRBD2|TRBV5-1|TRBJ2-1|NA
TGCGCCAGCAGCTTGGGGGCTAGCGGCTACAATGAGCAGTTCTTC
CASSLGASGYNEQFF
>NA|TRBV10-1|TRBJ1-1|NA
TGCGCCAGCAGATCCCCCGGGGACCAGAACACTGAAGCTTTCTTT
CASRSPGDQNTEAFF
>TRBD2|TRBV19|TRBJ2-3|NA
TGTGCCAGTAGTAAAGGGACTAGCAGCACAGATACGCAGTATTTT
CASSKGTSSTDTQYF
>TRBD1|TRBV6-9|TRBJ1-2|NA
TGTGCCAGCAGGCCAAAGACAGGGGAAAACTATGGCTACACCTTC
CASRPKTGENYGYTF
>NA|TRBV6-1|TRBJ2-6|once
TGTGCCAGCGCAGGGTCCGGGGCCAACGTCCTGACTTTC
CASAGSGANVLTF
>NA|TRBV2|TRBJ1-6|once
TGTGCCAGCAGACAACAGGGTGTCGGTTCACCCCTCCACTTT
CASRQQGVGSPLHF
>NA|TRBV18|TRBJ2-1|NA
TGTGCCAGCTCCCGAGATCTAGGCTCCTACAATGAGCAGTTCTTC
CASSRDLGSYNEQFF
>TRBD1|TRBV7-2|TRBJ2-7|few
TGTGCCAGCAGCTTTCGGACAGGGGGCACCTACGAGCAGTACTTC
CASSFRTGGTYEQYF
>NA|TRBV15|TRBJ2-7|NA
TGTGCCACCAGCAGAGGTGGGACACTGATCTACGAGCAGTACTTC
CATSRGGTLIYEQYF
>NA|TRBV30|TRBJ2-2|NA
TGTGCCTGGAGTTGGCAGTCAACCGGGGAGCTGTTTTTT
CAWSWQSTGELFF
>NA|TRBV2|TRBJ1-4|NA
TGTGCCAGCAGTGAAGGGGAGACATATGAAAAACTGTTTTTT
CASSEGETYEKLFF
>TRBD1|TRBV23-1|TRBJ2-7|NA
TGCGCCAGCTTTACTACAGGGGGCTTTTCCTACGAGCAGTACTTC
CASFTTGGFSYEQYF
>TRBD1|TRBV20-1|TRBJ2-7|NA
TGCAGTGTTGGACAGGGTGGCGAGCAGTACTTC
CSVGQGGEQYF
>NA|TRBV6-5|TRBJ1-2|once
TGTGCCAGCAGTGATTACAGGCGGGACTATGGCTACACCTTC
CASSDYRRDYGYTF
>NA|TRBV5-5|TRBJ1-6|NA
TGTGCCAGCAGCCTAACTCAGATTAATAATTCACCCCTCCACTTT
CASSLTQINNSPLHF
>TRBD2|TRBV6-4|TRBJ2-1|NA
TGTGCCAGCAGTACTAGCGGGAGTGCGTATGAGCAGTTCTTC
CASSTSGSAYEQFF
>NA|TRBV6-1|TRBJ2-2|NA
TGTGCCAGCAACCCAACCGGTATTAACACCGGGGAGCTGTTTTTT
CASNPTGINTGELFF